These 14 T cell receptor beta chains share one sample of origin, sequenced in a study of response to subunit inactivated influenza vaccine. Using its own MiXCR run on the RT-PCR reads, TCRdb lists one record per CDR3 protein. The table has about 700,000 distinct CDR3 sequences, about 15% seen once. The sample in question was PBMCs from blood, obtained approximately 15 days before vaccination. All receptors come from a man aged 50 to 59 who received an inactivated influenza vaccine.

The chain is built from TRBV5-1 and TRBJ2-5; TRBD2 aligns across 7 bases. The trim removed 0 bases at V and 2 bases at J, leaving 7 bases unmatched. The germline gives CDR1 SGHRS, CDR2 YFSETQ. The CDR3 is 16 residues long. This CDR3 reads CASSLGGTSEQETQYF. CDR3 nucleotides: TGCGCCAGCAGCTTGGGTGGAACTAGCGAACAAGAGACCCAGTACTTC.

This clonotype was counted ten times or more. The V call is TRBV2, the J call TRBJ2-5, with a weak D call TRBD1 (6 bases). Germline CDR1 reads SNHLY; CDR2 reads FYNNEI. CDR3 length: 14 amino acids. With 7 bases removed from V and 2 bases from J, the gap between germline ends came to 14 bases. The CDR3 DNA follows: TGTGCCAGCACCAGGGGTTTAGGGCAAGAGACCCAGTACTTC. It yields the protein CASTRGLGQETQYF.

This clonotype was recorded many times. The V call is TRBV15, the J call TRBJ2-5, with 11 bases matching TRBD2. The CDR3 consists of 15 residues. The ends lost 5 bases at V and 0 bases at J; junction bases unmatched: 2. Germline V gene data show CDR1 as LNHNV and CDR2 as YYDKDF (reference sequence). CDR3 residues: CATSSGLADQETQYF. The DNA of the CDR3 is TGTGCCACCAGCTCGGGACTAGCGGACCAAGAGACCCAGTACTTC.

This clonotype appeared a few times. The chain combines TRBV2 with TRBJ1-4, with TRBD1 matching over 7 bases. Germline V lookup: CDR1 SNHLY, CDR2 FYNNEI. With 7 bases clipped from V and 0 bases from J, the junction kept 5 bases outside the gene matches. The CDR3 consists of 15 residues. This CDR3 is CASKGQLATNEKLFF. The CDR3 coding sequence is TGTGCCAGCAAGGGACAGCTTGCAACTAATGAAAAACTGTTTTTT. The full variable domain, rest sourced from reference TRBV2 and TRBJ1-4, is EPEVTQTPSHQVTQMGQEVILRCVPISNHLYFYWYRQILGQKVEFLVSFYNNEISEKSEIFDDQFSVERPDGSNFTLKIRSTKLEDSAMYFCASKGQLATNEKLFFGSGTQLSVL.

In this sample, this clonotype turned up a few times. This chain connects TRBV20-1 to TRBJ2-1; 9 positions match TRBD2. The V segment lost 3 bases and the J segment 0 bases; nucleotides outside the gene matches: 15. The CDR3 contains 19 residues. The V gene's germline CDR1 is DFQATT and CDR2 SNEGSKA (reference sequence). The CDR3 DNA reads TGCAGTGCTAGGGGAGCAGGGACTAGCCCTACGGGCTCCTACAATGAGCAGTTCTTC. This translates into CSARGAGTSPTGSYNEQFF.

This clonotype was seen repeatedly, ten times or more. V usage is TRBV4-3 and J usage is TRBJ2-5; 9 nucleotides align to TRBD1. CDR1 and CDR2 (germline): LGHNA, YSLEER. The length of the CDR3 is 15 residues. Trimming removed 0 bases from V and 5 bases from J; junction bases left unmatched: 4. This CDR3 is CASSQETGGGETQYF. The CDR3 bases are TGCGCCAGCAGCCAAGAAACAGGGGGCGGTGAGACCCAGTACTTC.

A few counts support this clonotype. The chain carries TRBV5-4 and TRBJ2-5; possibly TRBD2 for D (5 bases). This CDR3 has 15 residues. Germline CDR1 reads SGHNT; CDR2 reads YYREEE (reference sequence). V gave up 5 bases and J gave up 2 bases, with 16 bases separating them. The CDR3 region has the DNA TGTGCCAGCAGAGACCCCGGACTTCCACAAGAGACCCAGTACTTC. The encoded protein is CASRDPGLPQETQYF.

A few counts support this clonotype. In nucleotides, the CDR3 is TGTGCCAGCAGTTTAGAGCTGGGGGGGCGGAGGCAGTTCTTC. Residues: CASSLELGGRRQFF. The chain recombines TRBV12-3 or TRBV12-4 with TRBJ2-1, with D possibly TRBD2 on 7 matching bases. The CDR3 sequence is 14 residues long. The ends were cut back, 1 base at V and 12 bases at J, with 16 bases in the middle.

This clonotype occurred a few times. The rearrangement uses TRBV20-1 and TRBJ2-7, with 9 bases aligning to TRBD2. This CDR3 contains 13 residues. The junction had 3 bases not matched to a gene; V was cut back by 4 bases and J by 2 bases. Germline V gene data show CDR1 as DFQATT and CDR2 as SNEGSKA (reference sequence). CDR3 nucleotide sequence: TGCAGTGCTACTAGCGGGATTCCCTACGAGCAGTACTTC. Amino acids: CSATSGIPYEQYF.

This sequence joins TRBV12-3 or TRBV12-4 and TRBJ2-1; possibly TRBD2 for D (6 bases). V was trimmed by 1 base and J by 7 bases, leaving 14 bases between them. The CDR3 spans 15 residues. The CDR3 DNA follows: TGTGCCAGCAGTTTAGGACGGGGACTGGGAAATGAGCAGTTCTTC. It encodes CASSLGRGLGNEQFF.

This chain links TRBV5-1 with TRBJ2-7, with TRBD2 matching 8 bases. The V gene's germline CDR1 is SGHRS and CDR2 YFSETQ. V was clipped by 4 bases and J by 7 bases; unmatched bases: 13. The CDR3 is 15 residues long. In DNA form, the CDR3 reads TGCGCCAGCAGCCGCATGGGACTAGGGGCACCGGAGCAGTACTTC. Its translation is CASSRMGLGAPEQYF.

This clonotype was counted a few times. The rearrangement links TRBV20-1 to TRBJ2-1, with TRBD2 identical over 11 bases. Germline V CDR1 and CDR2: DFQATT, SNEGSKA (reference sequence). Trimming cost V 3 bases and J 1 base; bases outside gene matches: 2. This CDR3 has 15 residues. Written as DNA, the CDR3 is TGCAGTGCTAGTCGACTAGCGGGGTCCTACAATGAGCAGTTCTTC. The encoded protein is CSASRLAGSYNEQFF.

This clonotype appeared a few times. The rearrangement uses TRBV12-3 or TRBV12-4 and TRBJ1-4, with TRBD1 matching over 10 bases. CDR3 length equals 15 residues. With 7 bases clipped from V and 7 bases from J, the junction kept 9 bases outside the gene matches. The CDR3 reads CASTLRQGASEKLFF. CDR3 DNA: TGTGCCAGCACCTTGCGACAGGGGGCTAGTGAAAAACTGTTTTTT.

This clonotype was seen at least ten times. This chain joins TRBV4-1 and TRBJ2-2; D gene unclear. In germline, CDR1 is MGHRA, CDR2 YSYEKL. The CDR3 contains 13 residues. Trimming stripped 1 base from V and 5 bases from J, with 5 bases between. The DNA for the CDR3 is TGCGCCAGCAGCCAAGTTTATACCGGGGAGCTGTTTTTT. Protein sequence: CASSQVYTGELFF.